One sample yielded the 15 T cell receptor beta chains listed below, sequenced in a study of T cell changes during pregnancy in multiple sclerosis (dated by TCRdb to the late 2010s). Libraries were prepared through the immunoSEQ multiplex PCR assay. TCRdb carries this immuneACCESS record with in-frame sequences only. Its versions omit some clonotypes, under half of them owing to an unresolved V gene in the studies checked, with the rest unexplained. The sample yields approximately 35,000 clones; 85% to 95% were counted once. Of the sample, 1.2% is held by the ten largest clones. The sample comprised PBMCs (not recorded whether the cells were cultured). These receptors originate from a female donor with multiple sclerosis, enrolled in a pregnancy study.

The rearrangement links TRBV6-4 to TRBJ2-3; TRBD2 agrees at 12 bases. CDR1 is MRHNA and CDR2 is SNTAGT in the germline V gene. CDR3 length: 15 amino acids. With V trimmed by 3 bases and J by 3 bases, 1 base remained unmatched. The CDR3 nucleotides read TGTGCCAGCAGTGAAACTAGCGGGAGGACAGATACGCAGTATTTT. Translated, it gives CASSETSGRTDTQYF.

The CDR3 DNA is TGTGCCAGCAGCCAATTCCGGACGGGTAACTATGGCTACACCTTC. It is translated as CASSQFRTGNYGYTF. The chain has TRBV11-2 and TRBJ1-2; no firm D call. The V end was cut by 5 bases, the J end by 1 base, with 14 bases between. The CDR3 runs 15 residues. Germline V gene sequence: CDR1 SGHAT, CDR2 FQNNGV.

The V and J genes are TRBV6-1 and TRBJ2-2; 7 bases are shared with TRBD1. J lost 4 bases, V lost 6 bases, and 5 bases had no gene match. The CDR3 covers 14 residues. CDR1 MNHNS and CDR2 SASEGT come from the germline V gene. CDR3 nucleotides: TGTGCCAGCAGGTTGACAGGGTCCACCGGGGAGCTGTTTTTT. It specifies CASRLTGSTGELFF.

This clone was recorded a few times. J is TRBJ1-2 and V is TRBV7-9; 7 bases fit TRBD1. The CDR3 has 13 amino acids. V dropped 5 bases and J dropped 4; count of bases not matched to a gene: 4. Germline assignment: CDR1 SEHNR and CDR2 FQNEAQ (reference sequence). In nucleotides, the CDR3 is TGTGCCAGCAGCCAACAGGGGAGCTATGGCTACACCTTC. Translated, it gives CASSQQGSYGYTF.

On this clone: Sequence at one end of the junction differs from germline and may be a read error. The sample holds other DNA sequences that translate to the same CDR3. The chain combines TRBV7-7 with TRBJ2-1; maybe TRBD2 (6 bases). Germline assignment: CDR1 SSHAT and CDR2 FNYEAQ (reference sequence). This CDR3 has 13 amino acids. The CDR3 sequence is CASSIGGTNEQFF. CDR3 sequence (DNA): TGTGCTAGCAGTATTGGGGGGACTAATGAGCAGTTCTTC.

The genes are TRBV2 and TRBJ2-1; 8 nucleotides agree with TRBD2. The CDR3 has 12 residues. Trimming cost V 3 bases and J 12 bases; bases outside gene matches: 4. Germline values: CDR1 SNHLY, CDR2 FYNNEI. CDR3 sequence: CASSDEAGGQFF. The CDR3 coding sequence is TGTGCCAGCAGTGATGAGGCGGGAGGGCAGTTCTTC.

The CDR3 reads CASSQAAGDTSTDTQYF. The CDR3 region has the DNA TGCGCCAGCAGCCAAGCGGCGGGGGACACTAGCACAGATACGCAGTATTTT. The V gene is TRBV5-1, the J gene TRBJ2-3; a possible D gene is TRBD2 (7 bases). Trimming left V 4 bases short and J 0 bases short, with 18 bases between. Germline V gene data show CDR1 as SGHRS and CDR2 as YFSETQ. The CDR3 loop spans 17 amino acids.

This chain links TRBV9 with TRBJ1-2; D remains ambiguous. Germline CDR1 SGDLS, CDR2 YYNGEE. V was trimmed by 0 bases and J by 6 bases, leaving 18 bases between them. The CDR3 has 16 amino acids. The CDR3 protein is CASSVGRVRERNGYTF. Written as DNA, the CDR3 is TGTGCCAGCAGCGTAGGGAGGGTAAGGGAACGGAATGGCTACACCTTC.

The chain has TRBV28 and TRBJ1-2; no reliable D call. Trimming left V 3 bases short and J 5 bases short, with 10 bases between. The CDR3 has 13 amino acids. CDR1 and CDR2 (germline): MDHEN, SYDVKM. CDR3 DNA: TGTGCCAGCAGTTTCGTAGGGTCTTATGGCTACACCTTC. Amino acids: CASSFVGSYGYTF.

CDR3 region: CASTVLAFSGYGYTF. The CDR3 bases are TGTGCCAGCACGGTCCTAGCTTTTTCCGGCTATGGCTACACCTTC. V usage is TRBV11-2 and J usage is TRBJ1-2, with D hard to call. V lost 7 bases and J lost 4, with 19 bases in between. The CDR3 has 15 residues. Germline CDR1 and CDR2: SGHAT and FQNNGV.

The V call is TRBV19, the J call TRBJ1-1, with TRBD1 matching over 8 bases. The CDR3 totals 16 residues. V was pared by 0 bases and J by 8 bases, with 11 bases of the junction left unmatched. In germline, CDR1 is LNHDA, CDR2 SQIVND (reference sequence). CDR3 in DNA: TGTGCCAGTAGTATAGATCTGGGCAGGGGGCGCCCCGAAGCTTTCTTT. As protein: CASSIDLGRGRPEAFF.

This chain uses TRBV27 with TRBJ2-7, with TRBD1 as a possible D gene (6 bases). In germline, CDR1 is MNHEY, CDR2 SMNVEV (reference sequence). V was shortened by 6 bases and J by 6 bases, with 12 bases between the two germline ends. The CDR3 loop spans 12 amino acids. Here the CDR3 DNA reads TGTGCCAGCAGCCCAACAGGGTTCGAGCAGTACTTC. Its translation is CASSPTGFEQYF.

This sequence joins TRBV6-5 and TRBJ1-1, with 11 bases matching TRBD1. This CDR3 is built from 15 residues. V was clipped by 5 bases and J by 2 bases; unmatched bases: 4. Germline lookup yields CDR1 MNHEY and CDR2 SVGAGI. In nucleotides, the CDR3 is TGTGCCAGCAGTCACCGGACAGGGGGCAACACTGAAGCTTTCTTT. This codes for CASSHRTGGNTEAFF.

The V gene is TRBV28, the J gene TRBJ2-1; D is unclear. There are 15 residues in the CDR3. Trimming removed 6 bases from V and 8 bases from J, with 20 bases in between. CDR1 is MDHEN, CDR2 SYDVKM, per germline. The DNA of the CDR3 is TGTGCCAGCAGCCCCGACACAGACTCTAGGGATGAGCAGTTCTTC. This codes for CASSPDTDSRDEQFF.

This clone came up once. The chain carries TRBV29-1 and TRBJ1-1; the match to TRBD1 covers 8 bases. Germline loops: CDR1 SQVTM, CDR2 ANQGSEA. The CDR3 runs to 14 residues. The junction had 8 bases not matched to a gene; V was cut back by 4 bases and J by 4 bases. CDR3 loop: CSVVGGTGVTEAFF. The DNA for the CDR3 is TGCAGCGTTGTCGGAGGGACAGGAGTCACTGAAGCTTTCTTT. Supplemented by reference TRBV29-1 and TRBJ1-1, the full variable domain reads SAVISQKPSRDICQRGTSLTIQCQVDSQVTMMFWYRQQPGQSLTLIATANQGSEATYESGFVIDKFPISRPNLTFSTLTVSNMSPEDSSIYLCSVVGGTGVTEAFFGQGTRLTVV.